Listed below are T cell receptor beta chains from one sample, sequenced in a study of cytomegalovirus exposure and HLA in healthy donors. Sequenced by immunoSEQ multiplex PCR; TCRdb stores in-frame clones only, minus some. The table includes fewer than 250,000 clones, around 80% detected once. The material sequenced was PBMCs. The receptors derive from a boy aged 2 to 9 in good health and CMV-seronegative. The CDR3 runs from the conserved cysteine through the conserved F or W. A D gene is named only where the DNA matches it firmly. Size is stated for part of the rows, as once, few or many counts, or as a class when the clone is expanded.

>TRBV2|NA|TRBD2|TRBJ2-3
TGTGCCGGATCTAGCGGTCCTCCGGATACGCAGTATTTT
CAGSSGPPDTQYF
>TRBV9|NA|TRBD1|TRBJ1-5
TGTGCCAGCAGCCCCAGACAGGGGAGGGGGCAGCCCCAGCATTTT
CASSPRQGRGQPQHF
>TRBV6-5|NA|TRBD1|TRBJ1-2
TGTGCCAGCGCTGAGGGGGGACAGAGAAGCTATGAGGCCTTC
CASAEGGQRSYEAF
>TRBV27|NA|NA|TRBJ1-2
TGTGCCAGCAGCTCTTCTAGTTCAGCCCAATATGGCTACACCTTC
CASSSSSSAQYGYTF
>TRBV2|few|TRBD2|TRBJ2-7
TGTGCCAGCAGCCAATACCCGGGACTAGCCTACGAGCAGTACTTC
CASSQYPGLAYEQYF
>TRBV7-6|once|NA|TRBJ2-7
TGTGCCAGCAGCTTAGGGGTAGCATACGAGCAGTACTTC
CASSLGVAYEQYF
>TRBV11-1|NA|TRBD1|TRBJ2-7
TGTGCCAGCAGCCGCACTGGGACAGGGAACTACGAGCAGTACTTC
CASSRTGTGNYEQYF
>TRBV4-1|NA|NA|TRBJ2-7
TGCGCCAGCAGCCAAGATTCGGGGGAGCAGTACTTC
CASSQDSGEQYF
>TRBV4-1|NA|NA|TRBJ2-7
TGCGCCAGCAGCTTAGATCTAGGGGGGGTCGAGCAGTACTTC
CASSLDLGGVEQYF
>TRBV5-6|NA|TRBD1|TRBJ1-1
TGTGCCAGCAGCTTGGGGACAGGGATCACTGAAGCTTTCTTT
CASSLGTGITEAFF
>TRBV27|NA|NA|TRBJ1-2
TGTGCCAGCAGTTCATCAACCGGGACACACTATGGCTACACCTTC
CASSSSTGTHYGYTF
>TRBV7-2|NA|TRBD1|TRBJ1-1
TGTGCCAGCAGCCCCGGGACAGCGAACACTGAAGCTTTCTTT
CASSPGTANTEAFF
>TRBV5-1|NA|NA|TRBJ2-1
TGCGCCAGCAGCCCAACAAACACCGGGGGCTACAATGAGCAGTTCTTC
CASSPTNTGGYNEQFF
>TRBV7-2|NA|TRBD1|TRBJ1-5
TGTGCCAGCAGCATAGATGGACAGGGAAATCAGCCCCAGCATTTT
CASSIDGQGNQPQHF
>TRBV5-6|NA|TRBD1|TRBJ1-2
TGTGCCAGCAGCCCTATCGGGACAGGGGATCATTATGGCTACACCTTC
CASSPIGTGDHYGYTF
>TRBV10-3|NA|NA|TRBJ2-7
TGTGCCATCAGTGAGTCGAAAGGAGGCGACGAGCAGTACTTC
CAISESKGGDEQYF
>TRBV11-3|once|NA|TRBJ2-5
TGTGCCAGCTCCCGGGCGGGGGAGACCCAGTACTTC
CASSRAGETQYF